Sequencing of this TCR beta chain was carried out in a study of shared clonotypes between healthy human individuals. Study context: A couple of women and a few men aged 18 to 49 made up the donors.

As concerns this clone: Its matching antigen is unknown.

J was trimmed by 2 bases and V by 0 bases; bases with no gene match: 9. This CDR3 region has 17 residues. Germline CDR1 is KGHSH and CDR2 is LQKENI. Several immunoSEQ plates held equal portions of the genomic DNA taken from each subset. Assay: immunoSEQ multiplex PCR; the TCRdb copy retains only in-frame clones and omits some. The table includes millions of clones, around 95% detected once. Points from the study as a whole: Between a few donors, naive CD4 clonotypes were shared at a level of about 5%. Memory subsets generally showed lower estimated richness than naive subsets.

Sequenced material: naive CD4+ T cells sorted from blood. Sample subset: CD45RA+ positively selected. The V gene is TRBV18, the J gene TRBJ2-7, with 8 bases identical to TRBD1. This receptor was obtained from a man aged 18-30 years in good health. CDR3 sequence (DNA): TGTGCCAGCTCACCACCGGGGGGACAGGTCTCTCCCTACGAGCAGTACTTC. Residues: CASSPPGGQVSPYEQYF.